This passage covers 16 T cell receptor beta chains from one sample sequenced in a study of T cells in pancreatic ductal adenocarcinoma. Repertoires were generated with immunoSEQ multiplex PCR, while TCRdb's copy carries only in-frame clones and drops some. The sample includes some 10,000 clones, nearly 90% seen only once; the top ten take 3.1%. Surgery without prior neoadjuvant therapy was the treatment of the selected pancreatic ductal adenocarcinoma patients. The sequencing input was PBMCs. All receptors derive from a human donor with pancreatic ductal adenocarcinoma.

The rearrangement joins TRBV9 to TRBJ1-5; D is undetermined. Germline CDR1 and CDR2: SGDLS and YYNGEE. Trimming shortened V by 5 bases and J by 4 bases, and 13 bases separated the two germline ends. This CDR3 is built from 14 residues. CDR3 sequence: CASSSDVANQPQHF. CDR3 bases: TGTGCCAGCAGTTCCGACGTAGCTAATCAGCCCCAGCATTTT.

The chain carries TRBV5-6 and TRBJ1-2, with 7 positions matching TRBD1. This CDR3 has 16 amino acids. Germline assignment: CDR1 SGHDT and CDR2 YYEEEE. The V gene end was trimmed by 1 base and the J gene end by 3 bases; junction bases not matched to a gene: 9. The CDR3 reads CASSLRLQGPYYGYTF. In DNA, the CDR3 is TGTGCCAGCAGCTTGCGTTTACAGGGGCCCTACTATGGCTACACCTTC.

This clone has only a few counts. This chain connects TRBV28 to TRBJ2-2; 10 bases agree with TRBD2. V was clipped by 6 bases and J by 2 bases; unmatched bases: 6. Germline V gene sequence: CDR1 MDHEN, CDR2 SYDVKM. There are 16 residues in the CDR3. Here the CDR3 DNA reads TGTGCCAGCAGAGGACTAGCGGAGATAAACACCGGGGAGCTGTTTTTT. Translated: CASRGLAEINTGELFF.

The rearrangement links TRBV18 to TRBJ1-5, with 7 bases lining up with TRBD1. From germline, CDR1 is KGHSH and CDR2 LQKENI. J gave up 4 bases and V 3 bases, and 0 bases lay outside the gene matches. The length of the CDR3 is 13 residues. The CDR3 DNA is TGTGCCAGCTCACCGGGACAGAATCAGCCCCAGCATTTT. Amino acids: CASSPGQNQPQHF.

The chain recombines TRBV5-3 with TRBJ2-5; 8 nucleotides match TRBD2. TRBV5-3 carries the ORF label, with uncertain function. This CDR3 has 16 amino acids. The ends lost 5 bases at V and 1 base at J; junction bases unmatched: 10. The chain's CDR3 is CARSYPRTSLQETQYF. As DNA, the CDR3 is TGTGCCAGAAGTTATCCTAGGACTAGCCTCCAAGAGACCCAGTACTTC.

The chain is built from TRBV11-2 and TRBJ1-5; tentatively, D is TRBD1 (5 bases). The ends were cut back, 5 bases at V and 4 bases at J, with 9 bases in the middle. The CDR3 covers 13 residues. Germline V gene lookup returns CDR1 SGHAT and CDR2 FQNNGV. For the CDR3, the DNA is TGTGCCAGCAGCGTAGGGGCAAATCAGCCCCAGCATTTT. Protein product: CASSVGANQPQHF.

The V gene is TRBV7-8, the J gene TRBJ2-1, with D hard to call. In germline, CDR1 is SGHVS, CDR2 FQNEAQ. The CDR3 has 15 amino acids. V dropped 1 base and J dropped 1 base, with 8 bases sitting between them. CDR3 DNA sequence: TGTGCCAGCAGCTTAGTTGTAGCATCCTACAATGAGCAGTTCTTC. Translation: CASSLVVASYNEQFF.

The chain is built from TRBV30 and TRBJ2-7, with TRBD2 matching over 7 bases. From germline, CDR1 is GTSNPN and CDR2 SVGIG (reference sequence). J gave up 6 bases and V 3 bases, and 8 bases lay outside the gene matches. The CDR3 runs 13 residues. The CDR3 loop reads CAWRGEGRGEQYF. CDR3 DNA sequence: TGTGCCTGGAGGGGGGAGGGCCGGGGCGAGCAGTACTTC.

The rearrangement uses TRBV11-3 and TRBJ2-2; 12 bases fit TRBD2. J gave up 2 bases and V 5 bases, and 3 bases lay outside the gene matches. The length of the CDR3 is 16 residues. Germline CDR1 is SGHNT and CDR2 is YENEEA. CDR3 residues: CASSQLAGGNTGELFF. In DNA, the CDR3 is TGTGCCAGCAGCCAACTAGCGGGGGGAAACACCGGGGAGCTGTTTTTT.

The rearrangement uses TRBV15 and TRBJ2-7; D unclear. Trimming took off 1 base at V and 0 bases at J, with 10 bases between the two ends. This CDR3 region has 15 residues. Germline V gene sequence: CDR1 LNHNV, CDR2 YYDKDF (reference sequence). The CDR3 sequence: CATSRAGLYSYEQYF. In nucleotides, the CDR3 is TGTGCCACCAGCAGAGCTGGCTTATACTCCTACGAGCAGTACTTC. Based on the CDR3 plus reference TRBV15 and TRBJ2-7, the full variable domain is DAMVIQNPRYQVTQFGKPVTLSCSQTLNHNVMYWYQQKSSQAPKLLFHYYDKDFNNEADTPDNFQSRRPNTSFCFLDIRSPGLGDTAMYLCATSRAGLYSYEQYFGPGTRLTVT.

The chain combines TRBV6-5 with TRBJ1-1; D unclear. Germline CDR1 MNHEY, CDR2 SVGAGI. V shed 2 bases and J shed 1 base, with 11 bases lying between them. The CDR3 spans 15 residues. The CDR3 DNA reads as TGTGCCAGCAGTTACGCAGGACGGGGGAACACTGAAGCTTTCTTT. It codes for CASSYAGRGNTEAFF.

The chain combines TRBV4-1 with TRBJ2-1; the match to TRBD2 covers 7 bases. Germline V gene lookup returns CDR1 MGHRA and CDR2 YSYEKL. The CDR3 totals 17 residues. Trimming at V came to 1 base and at J to 3 bases, leaving 9 bases not matched to a gene. CDR3 coding DNA: TGCGCCAGCAGCCAAGGAATGCTAGCGGAAATCTACAATGAGCAGTTCTTC. Residues: CASSQGMLAEIYNEQFF.

The chain links TRBV5-1 to TRBJ2-1; 11 positions agree with TRBD2. Germline CDR1 is SGHRS and CDR2 is YFSETQ. The CDR3 totals 15 residues. The junction had 3 bases not matched to a gene; V was cut back by 4 bases and J by 3 bases. The CDR3 nucleotides are TGCGCCAGCAGCCTAGGACTAGCGGGCTACAATGAGCAGTTCTTC. Translation: CASSLGLAGYNEQFF.

The genes are TRBV2 and TRBJ1-5, with 7 bases identical to TRBD1. The CDR3 contains 13 residues. Germline V gene sequence: CDR1 SNHLY, CDR2 FYNNEI. With 6 bases clipped from V and 2 bases from J, the junction kept 1 base outside the gene matches. The CDR3 here is CASRGTGNQPQHF. The DNA of the CDR3 is TGTGCCAGCAGGGGGACAGGCAATCAGCCCCAGCATTTT.

This chain joins TRBV28 and TRBJ2-3; D is unresolved. This CDR3 is 12 amino acids long. Germline V gene sequence: CDR1 MDHEN, CDR2 SYDVKM. Deletions cut 4 bases from V and 5 bases from J, with 7 bases between. The CDR3 reads CASSSLLDTQYF. Written as DNA, the CDR3 is TGTGCCAGCAGTTCCCTCTTAGATACGCAGTATTTT. The whole variable domain, filled in from reference TRBV28 and TRBJ2-3, reads DVKVTQSSRYLVKRTGEKVFLECVQDMDHENMFWYRQDPGLGLRLIYFSYDVKMKEKGDIPEGYSVSREKKERFSLILESASTNQTSMYLCASSSLLDTQYFGPGTRLTVL.

The chain joins TRBV7-2 to TRBJ2-1, with a possible D match to TRBD1 (6 bases). In germline, CDR1 is SGHTA, CDR2 FQGNSA. The CDR3 length is 15 residues. V was clipped by 4 bases and J by 0 bases, with 10 bases between them. The CDR3 DNA reads TGTGCCAGCAGCTCACAGGGTAACTCCTACAATGAGCAGTTCTTC. Its protein product is CASSSQGNSYNEQFF.